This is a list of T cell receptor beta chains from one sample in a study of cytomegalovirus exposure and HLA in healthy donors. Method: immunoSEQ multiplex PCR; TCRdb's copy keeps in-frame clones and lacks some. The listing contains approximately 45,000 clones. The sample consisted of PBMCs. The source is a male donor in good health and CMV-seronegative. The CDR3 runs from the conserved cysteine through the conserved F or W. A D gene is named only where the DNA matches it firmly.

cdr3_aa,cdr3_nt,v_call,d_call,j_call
CASSLANRNQPQHF,TGTGCCAGCAGCTTAGCGAACAGGAATCAGCCCCAGCATTTT,TRBV7-2,.,TRBJ1-5
CASRTMAQETQYF,TGTGCCAGCAGGACTATGGCCCAAGAGACCCAGTACTTC,TRBV7-9,.,TRBJ2-5
CASRPSGAGALFRSEQYF,TGTGCCAGCAGGCCCTCGGGAGCGGGAGCCCTCTTCCGGAGCGAGCAGTACTTC,TRBV7-9,TRBD2,TRBJ2-7
CASSLDWESEAFF,TGTGCCAGCAGCTTGGACTGGGAGTCGGAAGCTTTCTTT,TRBV5-6,.,TRBJ1-1
CASSLALEGHEQYF,TGTGCCAGCAGCTTGGCCCTGGAGGGCCACGAGCAGTACTTC,TRBV5-4,.,TRBJ2-7
CASSSVSGAQETQYF,TGTGCCAGCAGCTCCGTTAGCGGGGCTCAAGAGACCCAGTACTTC,TRBV5-5,TRBD2,TRBJ2-5
CASSSSTFDTQYF,TGTGCCAGCAGCTCCTCTACCTTTGATACGCAGTATTTT,TRBV12-1,.,TRBJ2-3
CASSLGLAGGADTQYF,TGTGCCAGCAGCTTGGGACTAGCGGGAGGTGCAGATACGCAGTATTTT,TRBV7-7,TRBD2,TRBJ2-3
CASSLPAKNIQYF,TGTGCCAGCAGCTTACCGGCCAAAAACATTCAGTACTTC,TRBV7-2,.,TRBJ2-4
CASSLEPFSYEQYF,TGCGCCAGCAGCTTGGAGCCTTTCTCCTACGAGCAGTACTTC,TRBV5-1,.,TRBJ2-7
CASSFFGQQNTEAFF,TGTGCCAGCAGCTTCTTCGGACAGCAGAACACTGAAGCTTTCTTT,TRBV7-9,.,TRBJ1-1
CASSFSGISTDTQYF,TGTGCCAGCAGCTTTAGCGGGATTAGCACAGATACGCAGTATTTT,TRBV7-9,TRBD2,TRBJ2-3
CASSLQLAGGPYEQYF,TGCGCCAGCAGCTTACAACTAGCGGGAGGACCCTACGAGCAGTACTTC,TRBV5-1,TRBD2,TRBJ2-7
CASSLAEYRGSYYEQYF,TGTGCCAGCAGCTTAGCCGAGTATAGGGGAAGCTACTACGAGCAGTACTTC,TRBV7-4,.,TRBJ2-7
CASSYSSRGNSPLHF,TGTGCCAGCAGTTACTCGTCCAGGGGTAATTCACCCCTCCACTTT,TRBV6-5,.,TRBJ1-6